This TCR beta chain was captured in a study of naive and memory T cell subsets. Study-level points and caveats: Higher TCR numbers at tuberculin sites reflect T cell infiltration, per interpretation.

As to treatment: skin biopsy from PPD injection site in Mantoux-positive individual. An oligonucleotide containing a UMI was ligated to the 3' end of TCR cDNA. Tuberculin skin test biopsies were taken where PPD was injected in Mantoux-positive people. Concerning this clonotype: Its antigen is as yet unknown.

V dropped 0 bases and J dropped 8; count of bases not matched to a gene: 9. Looked up from germline, CDR1 is SGHAT and CDR2 is FQNNGV. The CDR3 spans 15 residues. Amplification of ligated cDNA took four PCR rounds with SP2 and nested alpha and beta constant primers. TCRdb processed the UMI-ligation and nested PCR reads anew with MiXCR; each CDR3 protein has one entry. The table has tens of thousands of distinct CDR3 sequences, about 6.7% seen once. The chain uses TRBV11-2 and TRBJ1-2; TRBD1 agrees at 7 bases. Specimen: skin, collected from a tuberculin skin test site. The TCR originated in an adult in good health. CDR3 protein: CASSLDPRTGEGYTF. Here the CDR3 DNA reads TGTGCCAGCAGCTTAGATCCCCGGACAGGAGAAGGCTACACCTTC.